Listed below are T cell receptor beta chains from one sample, sequenced in a study of long-term antiretroviral therapy in people with HIV. Assay: immunoSEQ multiplex PCR; the TCRdb copy retains only in-frame clones and omits some. The repertoire holds tens of thousands of clones, with 80% as singletons. The sample consisted of unsorted PBMCs, taken 0.3 years after starting antiretroviral therapy. The receptors here all came from a man aged 35-49 years with HIV. CDR3s include the opening cysteine and the closing phenylalanine or tryptophan. Each record gives: D gene, clone size, V gene, J gene, CDR3 protein, CDR3 DNA. The D gene is left open where the match is weak. Size is stated for part of the rows, as once, few or many counts, or as a class when the clone is expanded.

d_call: NA
clone_size: NA
v_call: TRBV6-6
j_call: TRBJ1-5
cdr3_aa: CASSYSGGNQPQHF
cdr3_nt: TGTGCCAGCAGTTACTCTGGGGGGAATCAGCCCCAGCATTTT

d_call: NA
clone_size: NA
v_call: TRBV11-2
j_call: TRBJ1-3
cdr3_aa: CASSLLGPGNTIYF
cdr3_nt: TGTGCCAGCAGCTTATTAGGGCCTGGAAACACCATATATTTT

d_call: NA
clone_size: NA
v_call: TRBV28
j_call: TRBJ2-7
cdr3_aa: CASKTTVQYEQYF
cdr3_nt: TGTGCCAGCAAGACAACCGTCCAATACGAGCAGTACTTC

d_call: NA
clone_size: NA
v_call: TRBV9
j_call: TRBJ1-4
cdr3_aa: CATGPTNEKLFF
cdr3_nt: TGTGCCACGGGGCCAACTAATGAAAAACTGTTTTTT

d_call: NA
clone_size: NA
v_call: TRBV4-3
j_call: TRBJ2-1
cdr3_aa: CASSQGEASYNEQFF
cdr3_nt: TGCGCCAGCAGCCAAGGGGAGGCCTCCTACAATGAGCAGTTCTTC

d_call: NA
clone_size: NA
v_call: TRBV7-2
j_call: TRBJ2-5
cdr3_aa: CASSTGPYQETQYF
cdr3_nt: TGTGCCAGCAGCACGGGTCCGTACCAAGAGACCCAGTACTTC

d_call: NA
clone_size: few
v_call: TRBV9
j_call: TRBJ1-1
cdr3_aa: CASSVSSQNTEAFF
cdr3_nt: TGTGCCAGCAGCGTTAGCTCTCAGAACACTGAAGCTTTCTTT

d_call: NA
clone_size: NA
v_call: TRBV1
j_call: TRBJ2-1
cdr3_aa: CTSSHQEAGGHNEQFF
cdr3_nt: TGCACCAGCAGCCATCAGGAAGCGGGAGGGCACAATGAGCAGTTCTTC

d_call: TRBD1
clone_size: NA
v_call: TRBV6-5
j_call: TRBJ2-7
cdr3_aa: CASTQGAGGSYEQYF
cdr3_nt: TGTGCCAGCACTCAGGGGGCAGGGGGCTCCTACGAGCAGTACTTC

d_call: TRBD1
clone_size: once
v_call: TRBV2
j_call: TRBJ1-5
cdr3_aa: CASTRTGGGNQPQHF
cdr3_nt: TGTGCCAGCACTAGGACAGGGGGTGGCAATCAGCCCCAGCATTTT

d_call: NA
clone_size: NA
v_call: TRBV7-9
j_call: TRBJ1-2
cdr3_aa: CASSFDSTHGYTF
cdr3_nt: TGTGCCAGCAGCTTTGACAGTACCCATGGCTACACCTTC

d_call: TRBD1
clone_size: NA
v_call: TRBV7-9
j_call: TRBJ1-2
cdr3_aa: CASSRQGTFGYTF
cdr3_nt: TGTGCCAGCAGCCGACAGGGGACGTTTGGCTACACCTTC

d_call: NA
clone_size: NA
v_call: TRBV7-9
j_call: TRBJ1-4
cdr3_aa: CASSANWGDGEKLFF
cdr3_nt: TGTGCCAGCAGCGCTAATTGGGGAGATGGTGAAAAACTGTTTTTT

d_call: NA
clone_size: NA
v_call: TRBV2
j_call: TRBJ2-7
cdr3_aa: CASSERAHAYEQYF
cdr3_nt: TGTGCCAGCAGTGAACGCGCACATGCCTACGAGCAGTACTTC

d_call: TRBD1
clone_size: once
v_call: TRBV7-2
j_call: TRBJ1-1
cdr3_aa: CASSLATGGGLSEAFF
cdr3_nt: TGTGCCAGCAGCTTAGCCACAGGGGGCGGGCTCTCCGAAGCTTTCTTT

d_call: NA
clone_size: NA
v_call: TRBV11-2
j_call: TRBJ2-7
cdr3_aa: CASSSPSTAYEQYF
cdr3_nt: TGTGCCAGCAGCTCTCCTAGTACGGCCTACGAGCAGTACTTC

d_call: NA
clone_size: NA
v_call: TRBV5-6
j_call: TRBJ1-5
cdr3_aa: CASSWWSGPSNQPQHF
cdr3_nt: TGTGCCAGCAGCTGGTGGTCGGGGCCTAGCAATCAGCCCCAGCATTTT

d_call: TRBD1
clone_size: NA
v_call: TRBV18
j_call: TRBJ2-7
cdr3_aa: CASSPQGAKNEQYF
cdr3_nt: TGTGCCAGCTCACCACAGGGGGCTAAGAACGAGCAGTACTTC

d_call: TRBD2
clone_size: NA
v_call: TRBV5-1
j_call: TRBJ2-3
cdr3_aa: CASSLGVAGASDTQYF
cdr3_nt: TGCGCCAGCAGCTTGGGGGTAGCGGGAGCATCAGATACGCAGTATTTT

d_call: NA
clone_size: NA
v_call: TRBV4-3
j_call: TRBJ2-7
cdr3_aa: CASSQDRFFEQYF
cdr3_nt: TGCGCCAGCAGCCAAGATCGATTTTTCGAGCAGTACTTC

d_call: TRBD1
clone_size: NA
v_call: TRBV11-2
j_call: TRBJ2-7
cdr3_aa: CASSPWTGGREQYF
cdr3_nt: TGTGCCAGCAGCCCTTGGACAGGGGGCCGCGAGCAGTACTTC

d_call: TRBD1
clone_size: NA
v_call: TRBV5-4
j_call: TRBJ1-2
cdr3_aa: CASSPGQTPNYGYTF
cdr3_nt: TGTGCCAGCAGCCCGGGACAGACTCCTAACTATGGCTACACCTTC

d_call: TRBD1
clone_size: NA
v_call: TRBV4-3
j_call: TRBJ2-7
cdr3_aa: CASSQSLDRGHEQYF
cdr3_nt: TGCGCCAGCAGCCAGAGCCTTGACAGGGGACACGAGCAGTACTTC